Each of the 19 T cell receptor beta chains below was sequenced from the same sample in a study of tumor-infiltrating lymphocytes in primary liver carcinoma. Unsorted whole blood yielded blood RNA, and germline DNA was extracted as well. The input was 450 to 550 ng total RNA; TCR beta cDNA was made from it with a constant-region primer. Researchers made the TCR beta libraries by running three nested multiplex PCR rounds with slightly modified ARM-PCR. The study ran its first two PCR rounds for around 10 cycles each, using TRBV1-TRBV30 forward primers and a C-beta reverse primer. TCRdb fed the multiplex PCR reads into MiXCR, producing one record per CDR3 protein. The sample holds hundreds of thousands of distinct CDR3 sequences; 45% to 70% are singletons and the top ten take approximately 15%. Material: peripheral blood. The receptors originated from a woman in her 30s with primary liver carcinoma and hepatitis B virus infection.

By share of the sample, this clonotype is medium-sized. The J gene is TRBJ2-6, the V gene TRBV6-5, with D tentatively TRBD2 (6 bases). The germline V and J ends were trimmed by 0 bases and 2 bases, with 8 bases remaining between them. Germline CDR1 is MNHEY and CDR2 is SVGAGI. This CDR3 has 16 amino acids. Written as DNA, the CDR3 is TGTGCCAGCAGTTACTCCCCGGGAGCTGGGGCCAACGTCCTGACTTTC. Its translation: CASSYSPGAGANVLTF.

The rearrangement uses TRBV27 and TRBJ2-1; D is unclear. CDR3 length: 12 residues. Deletions cut 8 bases from V and 7 bases from J, with 12 bases between. Looked up from germline, CDR1 is MNHEY and CDR2 is SMNVEV (reference sequence). The CDR3 spells CASGQRQNEQFF. The DNA for the CDR3 is TGTGCCAGCGGTCAAAGGCAAAATGAGCAGTTCTTC.

Notes on this clonotype: This may be a read error, as it is one base from a much larger clone. The V gene is TRBV6-2 or TRBV6-3, the J gene TRBJ1-2; D is ambiguous. The CDR3 is 11 residues long. The germline V gene encodes CDR1 MNHEY and CDR2 SVGEGT. Trimming took off 8 bases at V and 3 bases at J, with 7 bases between the two ends. The CDR3 protein is CASGEDYGYTF. Here the CDR3 DNA reads TGTGCCAGCGGAGAGGACTATGGCTACACCTTC.

The V call is TRBV6-1, the J call TRBJ2-4; either TRBD1 or TRBD2 may fit D (5 bases each). The V end was cut by 6 bases, the J end by 7 bases, with 13 bases between. Germline CDR1 and CDR2: MNHNS and SASEGT. This CDR3 has 13 amino acids. The CDR3 DNA sequence: TGTGCCAGCAGCTTGAGGGACCTCAACATTCAGTACTTC. This encodes CASSLRDLNIQYF.

A note on this clonotype: A much larger clone lies a single base off, so this may be a read error. This sequence joins TRBV6-5 and TRBJ2-5, with TRBD2 matching over 7 bases. Germline lookup yields CDR1 MNHEY and CDR2 SVGAGI. The CDR3 totals 14 residues. Written as DNA, the CDR3 is TGTACCAGCAGCCAGCGGGATCGGGAAGAGACCCAGTACTTC. The encoded protein is CTSSQRDREETQYF.

This clonotype was counted between two and nine times. The chain recombines TRBV4-3 with TRBJ2-6; TRBD2 matches at 7 bases. CDR3 length: 18 residues. Trimming took 1 base from V and 1 from J; bases not matched to a gene: 7. The germline V gene has CDR1 LGHNA and CDR2 YSLEER. The CDR3 DNA is TGCGCCAGCAGCCAAGTGTGGCGGGAGTGGTCTGGGGCCAACGTCCTGACTTTC. As protein: CASSQVWREWSGANVLTF.

To note about this clonotype: Possible read error: a much larger clone is one base away. This CDR3 is CASSELQELYEQYF. The CDR3, as DNA: TGTGCCAGCAGTGAATTACAGGAACTGTACGAGCAGTACTTC. This rearrangement joins TRBV6-6 to TRBJ2-7; the D gene is possibly TRBD1 (5 bases). Looked up from germline, CDR1 is MNHNY and CDR2 is SVGAGI (reference sequence). Trimming cost V 5 bases and J 4 bases, with 15 bases left between them. This CDR3 is 14 amino acids long.

Comment on this clonotype: Germline and junction disagree at one end, which may indicate a read error. The chain couples TRBV5-5 to TRBJ2-7; 7 nucleotides line up with TRBD1. The germline CDR1 and CDR2 sequences are SGHKS and YYEKEE (reference sequence). This CDR3 is built from 15 residues. Written as DNA, the CDR3 is TGTGGCAGCAGCCTCGGACAGGTCAGCTCCTACGAGCAGTACTTC. Residues: CGSSLGQVSSYEQYF.

This clonotype was seen a handful of times. This chain links TRBV29-1 with TRBJ2-1; D possibly uses TRBD1 or TRBD2 (5 bases each). The CDR3 extends over 14 amino acids. Germline loops: CDR1 SQVTM, CDR2 ANQGSEA. The V end lost 4 bases, the J end lost 0 bases, and 10 bases lay between the germline ends. The CDR3 region is CSVAGTRSYNEQFF. The CDR3 bases are TGCAGCGTTGCCGGGACCCGCTCCTACAATGAGCAGTTCTTC.

Regarding this clonotype: A read error may explain this, as a much larger clone is one base away. The chain has TRBV6-5 and TRBJ1-4; D call uncertain. The CDR3 is 13 residues long. Germline V gene data show CDR1 as MNHEY and CDR2 as SVGAGI. The chain's CDR3 is CASSYSPNEKPFF. In DNA form, the CDR3 reads TGTGCCAGCAGTTACTCTCCTAATGAAAAACCGTTTTTT.

This clonotype occurred once. This may stem from a read error, because a much larger clone lies one nucleotide away. The genes are TRBV5-5 and TRBJ2-7, with D perhaps matching TRBD2 (6 bases). The CDR3 extends over 17 amino acids. The V and J ends lost 3 bases and 0 bases respectively, with 19 bases between them. Germline CDR1 and CDR2: SGHKS and YYEKEE (reference sequence). The CDR3 loop is CASSSPGLGFDSYEQYF. CDR3 coding DNA: TGTGCCAGCAGCTCTCCGGGACTCGGATTCGACTCCTACGAGCAGTACTTC.

To note about this clonotype: A much larger clone is a single base away; this may be a read error. The chain carries TRBV29-1 and TRBJ1-2; D is uncertain. This CDR3 spans 12 amino acids. CDR1 is SQVTM and CDR2 is ANQGSEA in the germline V gene. Trimming stripped 5 bases from V and 6 bases from J, with 13 bases between. Written as DNA, the CDR3 is TGCAGCGTTAAATCGGCTGGAGATGGCTACACCTTC. This translates into CSVKSAGDGYTF.

The chain is built from TRBV6-1 and TRBJ2-7; D is tentatively TRBD1 or TRBD2 (5 bases each). There are 18 residues in the CDR3. The germline V gene encodes CDR1 MNHNS and CDR2 SASEGT. Trimming took off 8 bases at V and 8 bases at J, with 34 bases between the two ends. CDR3: CASDPGRTGKRISYKQYF. The CDR3 DNA is TGTGCCAGCGATCCGGGACGGACGGGAAAGCGCATATCTTACAAGCAGTACTTC.

This clonotype was found a few times. This chain links TRBV12-3 or TRBV12-4 with TRBJ1-1; the D gene is possibly TRBD1 (6 bases). CDR3 length: 13 amino acids. Trimming stripped 7 bases from V and 8 bases from J, with 17 bases between. For the CDR3, the DNA is TGTGCCAGCATACTCGAGGGGGGAGTGGAAGCTTTCTTT. This translates into CASILEGGVEAFF.

Many counts were recorded for this clonotype. V usage is TRBV28 and J usage is TRBJ2-2; D is perhaps TRBD1 (5 bases). The CDR3 consists of 13 residues. CDR1 and CDR2 (germline): MDHEN, SYDVKM. V was pared by 8 bases and J by 2 bases, with 9 bases between. CDR3 amino acids: CASPDRNTGELFF. For the CDR3, the DNA is TGTGCCAGCCCCGACAGAAACACCGGGGAGCTGTTTTTT.

V gene TRBV12-3 or TRBV12-4 combines with J gene TRBJ2-2, with unresolved D. Trimming took off 7 bases at V and 4 bases at J, with 10 bases between the two ends. The CDR3 sequence is 13 residues long. The CDR3 sequence: CASNKKLTGELFF. For the CDR3, the DNA is TGTGCCAGCAACAAAAAACTCACCGGGGAGCTGTTTTTT.

Details on this clonotype: It may be a read error: a sequence one base away is much more abundant. The V gene is TRBV10-2, the J gene TRBJ1-6; D gene unclear. V was trimmed by 0 bases and J by 9 bases, leaving 9 bases between them. CDR1 is WSHSY and CDR2 is SAAADI in the germline V gene. The CDR3 extends over 14 amino acids. CDR3 DNA: TGCGCCAGCAGTGAGTCGAGGCCTATTTCACCCCTCCACTTT. Amino acids: CASSESRPISPLHF.

This clonotype was recorded a few times. The V call is TRBV5-4, the J call TRBJ2-5; 10 bases map to TRBD2. The ends lost 0 bases at V and 5 bases at J; junction bases unmatched: 7. Germline V gene data show CDR1 as SGHNT and CDR2 as YYREEE (reference sequence). CDR3 size: 16 residues. CDR3 DNA: TGTGCCAGCAGCTTGGCCAAAGCGGGAGGGAGGGAGACCCAGTACTTC. Encoded protein: CASSLAKAGGRETQYF.

This clonotype has at least ten counts. CDR3 protein: CASSHLGSQETQYF. DNA for the CDR3: TGCGCCAGCAGCCATTTGGGTAGCCAAGAGACCCAGTACTTC. This sequence joins TRBV4-1 and TRBJ2-5, with unresolved D. Trimming pared 3 bases from V and 1 base from J, leaving 9 bases between. The CDR3 runs to 14 residues. Germline CDR1 reads MGHRA; CDR2 reads YSYEKL.